What follows are 5 T cell receptor beta chains derived from one specimen sequenced in a study of a mutant IDH1 vaccine in newly diagnosed glioma. Time point specified: week 11, during vaccination. Every single dose of the vaccine, 300 ug of mutant IDH1 20-mer peptide, came with topical imiquimod. The antigens these receptors bind are not known. Profiled with immunoSEQ multiplex PCR; TCRdb holds only in-frame clones, not every one. The table records 55,000 to 70,000 clones, approximately 89% of them present only once. This sample comprised PBMCs, obtained from a glioma patient whose treatment included an IDH1 peptide vaccine. Receptors were obtained from a man aged 40-49 years with glioma.

The chain recombines TRBV5-1 with TRBJ1-1, with 8 bases identical to TRBD1. Germline loops: CDR1 SGHRS, CDR2 YFSETQ. V lost 0 bases to trimming and J lost 8 bases; unmatched junction nucleotides: 6. CDR3 length equals 14 residues. The DNA of the CDR3 is TGCGCCAGCAGCTTGGAGGCGGGACAGGTGGAAGCTTTCTTT. As protein: CASSLEAGQVEAFF.

This clone was counted only a few times. The V and J genes are TRBV6-4 and TRBJ1-5; 9 bases align to TRBD1. The V gene's germline CDR1 is MRHNA and CDR2 SNTAGT. The CDR3 extends over 17 amino acids. J gave up 1 base and V 2 bases, and 6 bases lay outside the gene matches. The CDR3 DNA sequence: TGTGCCAGCAGTGACCCAGAGACAGGGGGGAGCAATCAGCCCCAGCATTTT. Translated, it gives CASSDPETGGSNQPQHF.

The V gene is TRBV6-1, the J gene TRBJ1-5, with D possibly being TRBD1 (6 bases). Germline values: CDR1 MNHNS, CDR2 SASEGT. The V end was cut by 0 bases, the J end by 7 bases, with 10 bases between. The CDR3 length is 14 residues. The CDR3 DNA follows: TGTGCCAGCAGTGAAGCGGGGGGCGGGCAGCCCCAGCATTTT. This translates into CASSEAGGGQPQHF.

The CDR3 spells CASSFLPGQETYGYTF. CDR3 DNA sequence: TGTGCCAGCAGCTTCCTGCCAGGACAGGAGACTTATGGCTACACCTTC. The chain is built from TRBV7-9 and TRBJ1-2; the match to TRBD1 covers 7 bases. Germline CDR1 and CDR2: SEHNR and FQNEAQ (reference sequence). CDR3 size: 16 residues. The ends lost 3 bases at V and 5 bases at J; junction bases unmatched: 12. Combining the CDR3 with reference TRBV7-9 and TRBJ1-2 gives the whole variable domain DTGVSQNPRHKITKRGQNVTFRCDPISEHNRLYWYRQTLGQGPEFLTYFQNEAQLEKSRLLSDRFSAERPKGSFSTLEIQRTEQGDSAMYLCASSFLPGQETYGYTFGSGTRLTVV.

The chain has TRBV29-1 and TRBJ2-1, with 11 bases identical to TRBD1. J gave up 6 bases and V 4 bases, and 2 bases lay outside the gene matches. The germline CDR1 and CDR2 sequences are SQVTM and ANQGSEA. The CDR3 has 13 amino acids. Written as DNA, the CDR3 is TGCAGCGTTGGGGACAGGGGGGGCAATGAGCAGTTCTTC. It specifies CSVGDRGGNEQFF.